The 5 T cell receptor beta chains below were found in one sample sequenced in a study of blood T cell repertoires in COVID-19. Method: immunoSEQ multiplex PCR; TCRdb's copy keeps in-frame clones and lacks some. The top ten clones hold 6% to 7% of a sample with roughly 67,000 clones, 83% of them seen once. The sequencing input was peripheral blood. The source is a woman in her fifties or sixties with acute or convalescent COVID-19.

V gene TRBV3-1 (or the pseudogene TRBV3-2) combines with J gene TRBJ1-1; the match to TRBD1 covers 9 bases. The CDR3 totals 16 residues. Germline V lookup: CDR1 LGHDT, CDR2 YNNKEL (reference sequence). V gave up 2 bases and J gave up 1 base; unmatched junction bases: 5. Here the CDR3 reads CASSQTQGAGNTEAFF. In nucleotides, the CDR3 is TGTGCCAGCAGCCAAACACAGGGGGCCGGGAACACTGAAGCTTTCTTT.

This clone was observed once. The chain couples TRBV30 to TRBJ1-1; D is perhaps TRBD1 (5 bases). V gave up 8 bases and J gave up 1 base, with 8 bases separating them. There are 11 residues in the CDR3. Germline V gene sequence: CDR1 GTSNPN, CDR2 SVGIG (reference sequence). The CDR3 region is CATGQNTEAFF. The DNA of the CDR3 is TGTGCCACCGGACAGAACACTGAAGCTTTCTTT. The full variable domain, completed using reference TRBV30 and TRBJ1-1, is SQTIHQWPATLVQPVGSPLSLECTVEGTSNPNLYWYRQAAGRGLQLLFYSVGIGQISSEVPQNLSASRPQDRQFILSSKKLLLSDSGFYLCATGQNTEAFFGQGTRLTVV.

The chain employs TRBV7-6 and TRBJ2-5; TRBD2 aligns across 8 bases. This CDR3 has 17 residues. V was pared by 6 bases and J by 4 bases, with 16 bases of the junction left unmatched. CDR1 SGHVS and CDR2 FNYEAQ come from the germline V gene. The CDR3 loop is CASSLAPSGGLGETQYF. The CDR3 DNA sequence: TGTGCCAGCAGTCTAGCGCCCAGCGGGGGTTTGGGAGAGACCCAGTACTTC.

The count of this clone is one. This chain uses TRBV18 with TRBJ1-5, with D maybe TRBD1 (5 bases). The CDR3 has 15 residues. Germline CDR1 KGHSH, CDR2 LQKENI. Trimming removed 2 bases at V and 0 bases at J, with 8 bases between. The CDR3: CASSPGALSNQPQHF. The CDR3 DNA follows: TGTGCCAGCTCACCAGGGGCCCTTAGCAATCAGCCCCAGCATTTT.

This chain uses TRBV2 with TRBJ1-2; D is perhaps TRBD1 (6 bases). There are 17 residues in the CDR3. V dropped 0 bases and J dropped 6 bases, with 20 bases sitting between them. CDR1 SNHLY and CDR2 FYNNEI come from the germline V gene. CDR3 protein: CASSEALQRTAEDGYTF. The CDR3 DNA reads TGTGCCAGCAGTGAAGCGCTTCAGCGGACAGCAGAAGATGGCTACACCTTC.